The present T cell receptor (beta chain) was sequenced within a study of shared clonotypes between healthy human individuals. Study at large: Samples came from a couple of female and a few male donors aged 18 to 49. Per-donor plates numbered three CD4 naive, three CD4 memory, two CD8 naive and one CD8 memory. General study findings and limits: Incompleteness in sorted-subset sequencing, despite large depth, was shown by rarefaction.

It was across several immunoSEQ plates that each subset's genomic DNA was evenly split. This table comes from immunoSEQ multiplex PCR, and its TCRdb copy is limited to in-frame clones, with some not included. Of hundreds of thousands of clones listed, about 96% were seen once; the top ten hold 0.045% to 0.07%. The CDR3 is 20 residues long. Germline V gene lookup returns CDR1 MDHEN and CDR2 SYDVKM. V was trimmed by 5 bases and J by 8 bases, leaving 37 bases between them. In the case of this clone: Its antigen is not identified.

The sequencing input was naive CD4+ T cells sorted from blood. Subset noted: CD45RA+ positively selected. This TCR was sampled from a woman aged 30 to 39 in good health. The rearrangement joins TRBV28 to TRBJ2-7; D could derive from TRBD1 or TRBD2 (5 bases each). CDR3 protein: CASSPLGASPHRGRATQQYF. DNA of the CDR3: TGTGCCAGCAGTCCCCTCGGGGCTAGCCCCCACCGAGGACGTGCTACGCAGCAGTACTTC.